These 30 T cell receptor beta chains originate from one sample sequenced in a study of T-cell reconstitution after alpha-beta-depleted transplantation in children. Unique molecular identifiers were incorporated into the prepared TCRbeta library. Each CDR3 protein is one row after TCRdb ran MiXCR on the PCR reads. The sample lists roughly 490,000 distinct CDR3 sequences, roughly an eighth occurring once. The material sequenced was PBMCs, mostly from graft donor cells, taken 180 days after TCRalphabeta/CD19-depleted stem cell transplant. These receptors all stem from a female patient aged 2 to 10 who had a stem cell transplant for aplastic anemia, so the T cells may come from the graft donor.

This clonotype was observed a few times. The chain links TRBV21-1 to TRBJ2-2; the D call of TRBD2 is as the table states it, not checked on the DNA. TRBV21-1 is listed as a pseudogene. This CDR3 comprises 18 residues. CDR3 nucleotides: TGTGCCAGCAGCTTTGGGGGAGGGCCATTACTTGGCACCGGGGAGCTGTTTTTT. The encoded protein is CASSFGGGPLLGTGELFF.

The chain is built from TRBV19 and TRBJ2-3, with D possibly being TRBD2 (7 bases). The V end was cut by 5 bases, the J end by 2 bases, with 20 bases between. CDR3 length equals 17 residues. Germline lookup yields CDR1 LNHDA and CDR2 SQIVND (reference sequence). CDR3 DNA: TGTGCCAGTAGTTTAGGGGGACTACCCACTTACACAGATACGCAGTATTTT. Protein sequence: CASSLGGLPTYTDTQYF.

This clonotype was picked up a small number of times. The chain's CDR3 is CASSDLAGVTDTQYF. In nucleotides, the CDR3 is TGTGCCAGCAGTGACCTAGCGGGTGTCACAGATACGCAGTATTTT. V gene TRBV25-1 combines with J gene TRBJ2-3; 8 bases align to TRBD2. J lost 2 bases, V lost 3 bases, and 4 bases had no gene match. Germline V CDR1 and CDR2: MGHDK, SYGVNS. The CDR3 extends over 15 amino acids.

This clonotype has a handful of counts. The CDR3: CASSLEQGAWNEQFF. CDR3 coding DNA: TGTGCCAGCAGCTTAGAACAGGGGGCATGGAATGAGCAGTTCTTC. The chain combines TRBV7-2 with TRBJ2-1; 9 bases match TRBD1. Looked up from germline, CDR1 is SGHTA and CDR2 is FQGNSA. This CDR3 spans 15 amino acids. The J segment lost 7 bases and the V segment lost 1 base, leaving 5 bases of the junction unmatched. The whole variable domain, filled in from reference TRBV7-2 and TRBJ2-1, reads GAGVSQSPSNKVTEKGKDVELRCDPISGHTALYWYRQSLGQGLEFLIYFQGNSAPDKSGLPSDRFSAERTGGSVSTLTIQRTQQEDSAVYLCASSLEQGAWNEQFFGPGTRLTVL.

V and J are TRBV27 and TRBJ1-2; 7 bases match TRBD1. Trimming at V came to 3 bases and at J to 1 base, leaving 2 bases not matched to a gene. The CDR3 runs 14 residues. Germline V CDR1 and CDR2: MNHEY, SMNVEV (reference sequence). The CDR3 spells CASSFGQDNYGYTF. CDR3 sequence (DNA): TGTGCCAGCAGTTTCGGACAGGATAACTATGGCTACACCTTC.

This clonotype showed up just a few times. This chain joins TRBV30 and TRBJ1-2; TRBD1 matches at 7 bases. V dropped 3 bases and J dropped 8; count of bases not matched to a gene: 15. Germline lookup yields CDR1 GTSNPN and CDR2 SVGIG (reference sequence). The CDR3 length is 15 residues. In DNA, the CDR3 is TGTGCCTGGAGCCAACCGGGACAGAAAATCCAGGGCTACACCTTC. It is translated as CAWSQPGQKIQGYTF.

About this clonotype: This is likely a read error, given that the CDR3 carries no conserved phenylalanine or tryptophan at its end. The J gene is TRBJ2-2, the V gene TRBV12-3 or TRBV12-4, with 7 positions matching TRBD1. The CDR3 has 17 amino acids. The J segment lost 0 bases and the V segment lost 4 bases, leaving 8 bases of the junction unmatched. CDR3 coding DNA: TGTGCCAGCAGTTCCTCTCGACAGGGAGCGAACACCGGGGAGCTGTTTTTA. It yields the protein CASSSSRQGANTGELFL.

The rearrangement links TRBV6-2 or TRBV6-3 to TRBJ2-3, with a tentative D call TRBD2 (5 bases). There are 10 residues in the CDR3. Trimming shortened V by 6 bases and J by 8 bases, and 6 bases separated the two germline ends. Per the germline V gene, CDR1 is MNHEY and CDR2 is SVGEGT. CDR3 region: CASSRGTQYF. DNA for the CDR3: TGTGCCAGCAGCCGGGGTACGCAGTATTTT.

This clonotype has only a few counts. The rearrangement uses TRBV20-1 and TRBJ2-3, with 8 bases identical to TRBD2. Germline CDR1 reads DFQATT; CDR2 reads SNEGSKA (reference sequence). This CDR3 is built from 17 residues. J gave up 6 bases and V 3 bases, and 17 bases lay outside the gene matches. CDR3 nucleotides: TGCAGTGCTAGCATCCCCCGGGGGCGGGAGGCTATCGATACGCAGTATTTT. As protein: CSASIPRGREAIDTQYF.

Only a few counts were recorded for this clonotype. The gene calls are TRBV10-2 and TRBJ2-7; D may be TRBD1 or TRBD2 (5 bases each). CDR3 size: 17 residues. Germline values: CDR1 WSHSY, CDR2 SAAADI. The V end lost 4 bases, the J end lost 4 bases, and 23 bases lay between the germline ends. Here the CDR3 reads CASSARTTSRGSYEQYV. DNA for the CDR3: TGCGCCAGCAGTGCAAGAACCACCTCCCGGGGCTCGTACGAGCAGTACGTC.

V and J are TRBV12-3 or TRBV12-4 and TRBJ2-4; D gene unclear. Deletions cut 7 bases from V and 5 bases from J, with 18 bases between. The CDR3 loop spans 15 amino acids. The CDR3 spells CASTLAGPVENIQYF. CDR3 DNA: TGTGCCAGCACCTTAGCTGGACCCGTTGAAAACATTCAGTACTTC.

This clonotype appeared a few times. The chain has TRBV12-3 or TRBV12-4 and TRBJ1-2; possibly TRBD1 for D (6 bases). The CDR3 length is 14 residues. The germline V and J ends were trimmed by 0 bases and 8 bases, with 13 bases remaining between them. Written as DNA, the CDR3 is TGTGCCAGCAGTTTAGCCCGGGGGACAACGGGCTACACCTTC. Translation gives CASSLARGTTGYTF.

This clonotype has only a few counts. V gene TRBV10-3 combines with J gene TRBJ1-4; unclear D gene. This CDR3 has 19 residues. Per the germline V gene, CDR1 is ENHRY and CDR2 is SYGVKD. Deletions cut 5 bases from V and 0 bases from J, with 22 bases between. The CDR3 here is CAISPGLQFGEATNEKLFF. The CDR3 DNA reads as TGTGCCATCAGTCCCGGACTACAGTTCGGGGAAGCAACTAATGAAAAACTGTTTTTT.

In this sample, this clonotype turned up a few times. This chain uses TRBV6-5 with TRBJ1-5; D possibly corresponds to TRBD1 (5 bases). In germline, CDR1 is MNHEY, CDR2 SVGAGI. V was pared by 4 bases and J by 9 bases, with 16 bases between. The CDR3 runs 14 residues. In DNA form, the CDR3 reads TGTGCCAGCAGTTGCCCCCGGCGGGGCGCGCCCCAGCATTTT. Protein: CASSCPRRGAPQHF.

The rearrangement links TRBV9 to TRBJ2-7; possibly TRBD1 for D (5 bases). Trimming removed 0 bases at V and 2 bases at J, with 12 bases between. The CDR3 runs to 15 residues. From germline, CDR1 is SGDLS and CDR2 YYNGEE. The chain's CDR3 is CASSVADGRAYEQYF. The CDR3 DNA is TGTGCCAGCAGCGTAGCTGACGGCAGGGCCTACGAGCAGTACTTC.

This clonotype was counted a few times. The rearrangement uses TRBV11-2 and TRBJ2-2; TRBD2 matches 7 bases. In germline, CDR1 is SGHAT, CDR2 FQNNGV. The CDR3 length is 15 residues. V was clipped by 3 bases and J by 4 bases; unmatched bases: 5. CDR3 DNA sequence: TGTGCCAGCAGCTTTAGACTAGCCGTCACCGGGGAGCTGTTTTTT. It translates to CASSFRLAVTGELFF.

There are a few counts of this clonotype. V and J are TRBV6-1 and TRBJ2-1; TRBD2 agrees at 8 bases. V lost 9 bases, J lost 9 bases, and 16 bases stayed unmatched. This CDR3 spans 15 amino acids. The V gene's germline CDR1 is MNHNS and CDR2 SASEGT. The CDR3 loop is CASTSPGLGLPEQFF. CDR3 DNA sequence: TGTGCCAGTACCTCTCCGGGACTAGGTCTGCCTGAGCAGTTCTTC.

This clonotype was observed a handful of times. V and J are TRBV7-9 and TRBJ2-1; D may be TRBD1 or TRBD2 (5 bases each). Germline V gives CDR1 SEHNR, CDR2 FQNEAQ (reference sequence). Trimming took off 3 bases at V and 6 bases at J, with 15 bases between the two ends. CDR3 size: 15 residues. The CDR3 region has the DNA TGTGCCAGCAGCTTCCCGGGGACGTTCACCAATGAGCAGTTCTTC. The encoded protein is CASSFPGTFTNEQFF.

The chain uses TRBV28 and TRBJ1-1; D uncertain. CDR1 is MDHEN, CDR2 SYDVKM, per germline. This CDR3 is 12 amino acids long. The ends were cut back, 10 bases at V and 3 bases at J, with 12 bases in the middle. The CDR3 sequence: CAIKRWDTEAFF. CDR3 coding DNA: TGTGCCATCAAGAGGTGGGACACTGAAGCTTTCTTT.

This clonotype was picked up many times. The V call is TRBV6-1, the J call TRBJ2-7, with D possibly being TRBD1 (5 bases). CDR3 length: 17 amino acids. CDR1 is MNHNS, CDR2 SASEGT, per germline. Trimming removed 4 bases from V and 0 bases from J, with 19 bases in between. The CDR3 DNA is TGTGCCAGCAGTGGCGTCAGTCCGCAGGGCTACTCCTACGAGCAGTACTTC. Its translation: CASSGVSPQGYSYEQYF.

This clonotype occurred a few times. The rearrangement links TRBV7-9 to TRBJ2-1; D gene ambiguous. This CDR3 is built from 12 residues. Per the germline V gene, CDR1 is SEHNR and CDR2 is FQNEAQ (reference sequence). V lost 5 bases, J lost 9 bases, and 11 bases lay in between. This chain's CDR3 is CASSPHIREQFF. DNA of the CDR3: TGTGCCAGCAGCCCTCACATCCGTGAGCAGTTCTTC.

This clonotype was counted a few times. J is TRBJ2-7 and V is TRBV28, with TRBD2 matching over 10 bases. V gave up 3 bases and J gave up 7 bases; unmatched junction bases: 9. The CDR3 extends over 15 amino acids. Germline CDR1 reads MDHEN; CDR2 reads SYDVKM. The CDR3 here is CASSFFRLAGGEQYV. The CDR3 DNA is TGTGCCAGCAGTTTCTTTCGACTAGCGGGTGGGGAGCAGTACGTC.

This rearrangement joins TRBV20-1 to TRBJ2-1; TRBD2 might be the D (6 bases). Per germline, CDR1 DFQATT and CDR2 SNEGSKA (reference sequence). This CDR3 spans 16 amino acids. Trimming took off 1 base at V and 3 bases at J, with 16 bases between the two ends. CDR3 sequence reads: CSARASWMRDYNEQFF. In nucleotides, the CDR3 is TGCAGTGCTAGAGCCTCCTGGATGCGGGACTACAATGAGCAGTTCTTC.

This clonotype has just a few counts. The rearrangement links TRBV29-1 to TRBJ2-1; 10 nucleotides agree with TRBD1. This CDR3 has 14 residues. CDR1 and CDR2 from the germline V gene are SQVTM and ANQGSEA. V was clipped by 6 bases and J by 4 bases; unmatched bases: 6. CDR3 in amino acids: CSVTGTGEYNEQFF. The DNA for the CDR3 is TGCAGCGTCACCGGGACAGGGGAGTACAATGAGCAGTTCTTC.

This clonotype was detected a few times. V usage is TRBV10-3 and J usage is TRBJ1-1; D not resolved. Trimming left V 2 bases short and J 4 bases short, with 8 bases between. Germline assignment: CDR1 ENHRY and CDR2 SYGVKD. CDR3 length: 13 amino acids. This CDR3 is CAISEPPPTEAFF. The CDR3 nucleotides are TGTGCCATCAGTGAGCCCCCCCCCACTGAAGCTTTCTTT.

This clonotype was found many times. The chain has TRBV5-1 and TRBJ1-1; tentative D call: TRBD1 (6 bases). V was cut by 2 bases and J by 8 bases, with 10 bases left in between. The CDR3 is 12 residues long. Looked up from germline, CDR1 is SGHRS and CDR2 is YFSETQ. Here the CDR3 DNA reads TGCGCCAGCAGCTTACAGGGAGAAGAAGCTTTCTTT. It translates to CASSLQGEEAFF.

This clonotype was counted a few times. The V and J genes are TRBV7-2 and TRBJ2-7, with 10 positions matching TRBD2. V shed 5 bases, J shed 2 bases, and the junction held 9 bases outside the gene matches. This CDR3 is 16 amino acids long. Per germline, CDR1 SGHTA and CDR2 FQGNSA. CDR3 nucleotides: TGTGCCAGCAGCCCTGGACTAGCGGCGATTACCTACGAGCAGTACTTC. Residues: CASSPGLAAITYEQYF.

The J gene is TRBJ2-7, the V gene TRBV11-2, with D possibly matching TRBD2 (6 bases). Trimming took 1 base from V and 1 from J, leaving 8 bases between them. This CDR3 comprises 14 residues. The germline CDR1 and CDR2 sequences are SGHAT and FQNNGV. In DNA form, the CDR3 reads TGTGCCAGCAGCTTAGGGGGACTGTCCTACGAGCAGTACGTC. It yields the protein CASSLGGLSYEQYV.

Turning to this clonotype: A clone one base away is much larger, so this may be a read error. The chain joins TRBV5-1 to TRBJ2-7; D is unclear. The germline CDR1 and CDR2 sequences are SGHRS and YFSETQ. The CDR3 has 13 amino acids. V was shortened by 3 bases and J by 1 base, with 8 bases between the two germline ends. The CDR3 region is CASSSHRSYEQYF. CDR3 DNA sequence: TGCGCCAGCAGCTCCCACAGATCCTACGAGCAGTACTTC. The full variable domain, in which reference TRBV5-1 and TRBJ2-7 provide the parts outside the CDR3, is KAGVTQTPRYLIKTRGQQVTLSCSPISGHRSVSWYQQTPGQGLQFLFEYFSETQRNKGNFPGRFSGRQFSNSRSEMNVSTLELGDSALYLCASSSHRSYEQYFGPGTRLTVT.

This clonotype was detected only a few times. CDR3 in amino acids: CSVEYRDRDITGELFF. The CDR3 nucleotides read TGCAGCGTAGAATACCGGGACAGGGATATCACCGGGGAGCTGTTTTTT. V is TRBV29-1 and J is TRBJ2-2; 9 bases map to TRBD1. The CDR3 sequence is 16 residues long. V lost 6 bases, J lost 4 bases, and 12 bases stayed unmatched. CDR1 is SQVTM and CDR2 is ANQGSEA in the germline V gene.